The 9 T cell receptor beta chains presented below share a single source sample, sequenced in a study of T cells in narcolepsy. Libraries were prepared by immunoSEQ multiplex PCR; TCRdb keeps only in-frame clonotypes and omits some of them. The sample carries tens of thousands of clones, around 90% recorded once. The sequenced sample was CD45RA- memory CD4+ T cells from PBMCs. These receptors were obtained from a human donor with narcolepsy.

The chain links TRBV5-4 to TRBJ2-5; 7 bases fit TRBD2. The germline gives CDR1 SGHNT, CDR2 YYREEE (reference sequence). The trim removed 4 bases at V and 4 bases at J, leaving 10 bases unmatched. There are 15 residues in the CDR3. In DNA, the CDR3 is TGTGCCAGCAGCCCGGGAGGAGTGGTCTTAGAGACCCAGTACTTC. Protein sequence: CASSPGGVVLETQYF.

This clone is a singleton in its sample. This chain links TRBV5-1 with TRBJ2-5; 10 nucleotides match TRBD1. The CDR3 loop spans 16 amino acids. Trimming cost V 4 bases and J 1 base; bases outside gene matches: 7. Germline assignment: CDR1 SGHRS and CDR2 YFSETQ. CDR3 sequence: CASSVGQGRSQETQYF. DNA of the CDR3: TGCGCCAGCAGCGTGGGACAGGGGCGGTCCCAAGAGACCCAGTACTTC.

This clone came up once. Germline and junction disagree at one end, which may indicate a read error. Other DNA sequences of this sample code for an identical CDR3. CDR3 residues: CASRHQQGSYGYTF. The CDR3, as DNA: TGTGCCAGCAGACATCAACAGGGTTCCTATGGCTACACCTTT. The rearrangement joins TRBV6-6 to TRBJ1-2; the D gene is possibly TRBD1 (6 bases). There are 14 residues in the CDR3. Germline V CDR1 and CDR2: MNHNY, SVGAGI (reference sequence).

This clone has only a few counts. The chain combines TRBV20-1 with TRBJ1-6; D is ambiguous. The CDR3 sequence is 11 residues long. The V gene's germline CDR1 is DFQATT and CDR2 SNEGSKA (reference sequence). With 5 bases removed from V and 11 bases from J, the gap between germline ends came to 10 bases. CDR3: CSAGRKPPLHF. The CDR3 bases are TGCAGTGCTGGGAGGAAGCCACCCCTCCACTTT.

DNA of the CDR3: TGTGCCAGCAGCCAGACAGGGCGGCATGAGCAGTTCTTC. This codes for CASSQTGRHEQFF. This chain uses TRBV7-2 with TRBJ2-1, with 7 bases matching TRBD1. V dropped 5 bases and J dropped 8; count of bases not matched to a gene: 6. In germline, CDR1 is SGHTA, CDR2 FQGNSA. This CDR3 is 13 amino acids long.

Of note for this clone: Other nucleotide sequences from this sample produce the same CDR3. J is TRBJ1-2 and V is TRBV7-9; 7 nucleotides align to TRBD1. Per the germline V gene, CDR1 is SEHNR and CDR2 is FQNEAQ (reference sequence). V was pared by 5 bases and J by 6 bases, with 12 bases of the junction left unmatched. The CDR3 length is 15 residues. The CDR3 coding sequence is TGTGCCAGCAGCACCCGGACAGGCTCCAACGATGGCTACACCTTC. Its translation is CASSTRTGSNDGYTF.

The rearrangement joins TRBV7-9 to TRBJ1-2; D call uncertain. V was cut by 5 bases and J by 4 bases, with 17 bases left in between. Germline-derived CDR1 and CDR2 are SEHNR and FQNEAQ (reference sequence). This CDR3 has 15 amino acids. This CDR3 is CASSPRTPSVYGYTF. Written as DNA, the CDR3 is TGTGCCAGCAGCCCGAGGACCCCAAGTGTCTATGGCTACACCTTC.

CDR3 in DNA: TGTGCCAGCGGCAACCGGGGCCCTGGGGCCAACGTCCTGACTTTC. Protein: CASGNRGPGANVLTF. V and J are TRBV7-9 and TRBJ2-6; D may be TRBD1 or TRBD2 (5 bases each). CDR3 length: 15 residues. Germline CDR1 and CDR2: SEHNR and FQNEAQ (reference sequence). Trimming left V 8 bases short and J 2 bases short, with 13 bases between. The whole variable domain, remainder taken from reference TRBV7-9 and TRBJ2-6, is DTGVSQNPRHKITKRGQNVTFRCDPISEHNRLYWYRQTLGQGPEFLTYFQNEAQLEKSRLLSDRFSAERPKGSFSTLEIQRTEQGDSAMYLCASGNRGPGANVLTFGAGSRLTVL.

The CDR3 region is CASSTGPADEQYF. The CDR3 nucleotides read TGTGCCAGCAGTACCGGCCCCGCGGACGAGCAGTACTTC. J is TRBJ2-7 and V is TRBV5-4; unclear D gene. Trimming stripped 5 bases from V and 5 bases from J, with 14 bases between. Germline V lookup: CDR1 SGHNT, CDR2 YYREEE (reference sequence). There are 13 residues in the CDR3.